This T cell receptor (beta chain) was captured in a study of T cells after posttransplantation cyclophosphamide. Study-wide results and limits: TRB overlap between skin or GI tissue T cells and blood was limited. Later post-transplant blood repertoires were often dominated by donor CD8+ memory clones. After PTCy, TRB diversity resembled that of CNI/methotrexate controls.

Germline CDR1 reads SGHTA; CDR2 reads FQGNSA. CDR3 length: 17 residues. Trimming took 1 base from V and 5 from J; bases not matched to a gene: 10. This related bone marrow graft donor gave peripheral blood on the day of marrow donation. In this sample, this clone turned up a few times. Its antigen remains unidentified. Here immunoSEQ multiplex PCR was the method, and the copy in TCRdb shows in-frame clones only, minus some. Found here are more than 20,000 clones, no singletons; the ten largest cover about 1.5%. The chain is built from TRBV7-2 and TRBJ2-5, with TRBD2 matching over 10 bases. The sequencing input was PBMCs. The sequence came from a man aged 45 to 65 in good health, CMV-negative, and a related stem cell transplant donor. The DNA of the CDR3 is TGTGCCAGCAGCTTAGGGGTCTCGAGCGGGAGGGGCGAGACCCAGTACTTC. It is translated as CASSLGVSSGRGETQYF.